This TCR beta chain was sequenced in a study of cytomegalovirus exposure and HLA in healthy donors. The CDR3 runs to 14 residues. Trimming cost V 3 bases and J 2 bases, with 11 bases left between them. Germline values: CDR1 KGHSH, CDR2 LQKENI. The primer mix had 60 Vbeta and 13 Jbeta primers. Assay used: immunoSEQ multiplex PCR; TCRdb lists only in-frame clones, some missing. The sample contains 120,000 to 150,000 clones, around 80% of which appear only once. This TCR derives from a man aged 25 to 45 in good health and CMV-seronegative. The V call is TRBV18, the J call TRBJ2-7; possibly TRBD1 for D (5 bases). Sequencing input: PBMCs. The CDR3 sequence: CASSPTEITYEQYF. For the CDR3, the DNA is TGTGCCAGCTCACCGACAGAAATAACCTACGAGCAGTACTTC.